What follows is one TCR beta chain and its context. The sample belongs to a study of blood T cell repertoires in COVID-19. Study as a whole: Spain, Italy and the United States supplied samples that represented acute and convalescent COVID-19.

The repertoire was sequenced with immunoSEQ multiplex PCR; TCRdb's copy has only in-frame clones and lacks some. The sample includes more than 35,000 clones, roughly 90% of them seen just once. Unmatched junction bases numbered 7, after V lost 6 bases and J lost 7 bases. Germline V CDR1 and CDR2: LGHDT, YNNKEL (reference sequence). This CDR3 comprises 15 residues. The chain has TRBV3-1 (or the pseudogene TRBV3-2) and TRBJ2-1, with 12 bases that match TRBD2. The receptor was derived from a human donor in a cohort sampled during active COVID-19. Sequenced material: peripheral blood. The CDR3 spells CASSPTSGGRNEQFF. DNA of the CDR3: TGTGCCAGCAGTCCGACTAGCGGGGGCAGGAATGAGCAGTTCTTC.